These 16 T cell receptor beta chains came from one sample sequenced in a study of blood T cell repertoires in COVID-19. The protocol was immunoSEQ multiplex PCR, while the TCRdb copy is restricted to in-frame clones and leaves out a portion. This sample carries about 480,000 clones, approximately 88% of them seen once, and the ten largest clones take over 9.5%. The sequenced material came from peripheral blood. Receptors originate from a woman between 50 and 59 years old with COVID-19, enrolled during active disease.

The rearrangement links TRBV2 to TRBJ2-7; 7 nucleotides match TRBD1. J was trimmed by 7 bases and V by 5 bases; bases with no gene match: 2. Germline CDR1 SNHLY, CDR2 FYNNEI. The CDR3 spans 11 residues. The CDR3 spells CASSQQGEQYF. The CDR3 nucleotides are TGTGCCAGCAGTCAACAGGGGGAGCAGTACTTC. Full variable domain (outside the CDR3, taken from reference TRBV2 and TRBJ2-7): EPEVTQTPSHQVTQMGQEVILRCVPISNHLYFYWYRQILGQKVEFLVSFYNNEISEKSEIFDDQFSVERPDGSNFTLKIRSTKLEDSAMYFCASSQQGEQYFGPGTRLTVT.

The J gene is TRBJ2-1, the V gene TRBV6-1; 10 nucleotides line up with TRBD2. Germline V CDR1 and CDR2: MNHNS, SASEGT. V lost 0 bases to trimming and J lost 7 bases; unmatched junction nucleotides: 9. CDR3 size: 17 residues. For the CDR3, the DNA is TGTGCCAGCAGTGAAGCGCCGAGCGGGGGGGCTAAAAATGAGCAGTTCTTC. It yields the protein CASSEAPSGGAKNEQFF.

The V gene is TRBV10-3, the J gene TRBJ1-6; 10 positions match TRBD1. Looked up from germline, CDR1 is ENHRY and CDR2 is SYGVKD. The CDR3 totals 16 residues. V dropped 5 bases and J dropped 6; count of bases not matched to a gene: 7. The CDR3 nucleotides read TGTGCCATCAGTCCCGGGACAGGGGCCCTTAATTCACCCCTCCACTTT. Its protein is CAISPGTGALNSPLHF.

The chain links TRBV6-5 to TRBJ1-6; TRBD1 is a possible D gene (5 bases). The germline gives CDR1 MNHEY, CDR2 SVGAGI. V was pared by 2 bases and J by 15 bases, with 14 bases between. The CDR3 loop spans 13 amino acids. The CDR3 is CASSYLDFGGLHF. The CDR3 DNA is TGTGCCAGCAGTTACCTCGATTTCGGGGGCCTCCACTTT.

The chain carries TRBV5-1 and TRBJ2-2; perhaps TRBD1 as D (6 bases). The V and J ends lost 3 bases and 4 bases respectively, with 16 bases between them. This CDR3 is built from 16 residues. In germline, CDR1 is SGHRS, CDR2 YFSETQ. The DNA for the CDR3 is TGCGCCAGCAGCTGGCAGCAAGTAGGGGGCACCGGGGAGCTGTTTTTT. Amino acid sequence: CASSWQQVGGTGELFF.

The chain joins TRBV9 to TRBJ2-3, with 8 bases lining up with TRBD2. V lost 0 bases to trimming and J lost 4 bases; unmatched junction nucleotides: 10. In germline, CDR1 is SGDLS, CDR2 YYNGEE. This CDR3 is built from 17 residues. CDR3 amino acids: CASSVATGSGVADTQYF. CDR3 nucleotides: TGTGCCAGCAGCGTAGCTACGGGTAGCGGGGTGGCAGATACGCAGTATTTT.

The rearrangement joins TRBV6-6 to TRBJ1-2; 9 bases match TRBD1. The CDR3 spans 13 residues. Per germline, CDR1 MNHNY and CDR2 SVGAGI (reference sequence). The junction had 2 bases not matched to a gene; V was cut back by 5 bases and J by 4 bases. This CDR3 is CASSATGGYGYTF. CDR3 coding DNA: TGTGCCAGCAGTGCGACAGGGGGCTATGGCTACACCTTC.

The gene calls are TRBV5-3 and TRBJ1-1; D is unresolved. TRBV5-3 is noted as an ORF with a role that remains uncertain. V lost 0 bases and J lost 6, with 6 bases in between. The CDR3 is made up of 12 amino acids. CDR3 sequence reads: CARSLGGAEAFF. For the CDR3, the DNA is TGTGCCAGAAGCTTGGGCGGGGCTGAAGCTTTCTTT.

The rearrangement links TRBV7-9 to TRBJ1-2; the D gene is possibly TRBD1 (6 bases). Trimming pared 0 bases from V and 4 bases from J, leaving 9 bases between. The CDR3 covers 14 residues. The V gene's germline CDR1 is SEHNR and CDR2 FQNEAQ (reference sequence). In nucleotides, the CDR3 is TGTGCCAGCAGCTTAGCACAGGGCCTCTATGGCTACACCTTC. It translates to CASSLAQGLYGYTF.

The DNA for the CDR3 is TGTGCCAGCAGCTTAGGAGGTGGGGCCGGGGAGACCCAGTACTTC. It translates to CASSLGGGAGETQYF. The rearrangement links TRBV7-2 to TRBJ2-5; D is possibly TRBD1 (5 bases). Germline-derived CDR1 and CDR2 are SGHTA and FQGNSA. The CDR3 spans 15 residues. V gave up 1 base and J gave up 5 bases, with 14 bases separating them.

CDR3 bases: TGTGCCGGTCTACAGGGGGCAGGTGGCGGGGAGCTGTTTTTT. Its protein product is CAGLQGAGGGELFF. The chain links TRBV6-5 to TRBJ2-2; 9 bases fit TRBD1. J gave up 7 bases and V 11 bases, and 11 bases lay outside the gene matches. Germline V CDR1 and CDR2: MNHEY, SVGAGI. The CDR3 is 14 residues long.

The chain employs TRBV27 and TRBJ2-7; D uncertain. V lost 4 bases and J lost 5, with 3 bases in between. Germline V lookup: CDR1 MNHEY, CDR2 SMNVEV (reference sequence). The CDR3 is 10 residues long. CDR3 coding DNA: TGTGCCAGCAGTTACAACGAGCAGTACTTC. Protein product: CASSYNEQYF.

CDR3 DNA sequence: TGTGCCAGCAGCTTGGTGACCGGGACAGGGCGAAACACCATATATTTT. This codes for CASSLVTGTGRNTIYF. The genes are TRBV7-9 and TRBJ1-3; 9 bases map to TRBD1. Germline CDR1 is SEHNR and CDR2 is FQNEAQ (reference sequence). Losses at the gene ends were 3 bases for V and 5 bases for J; bases not matched to a gene: 8. CDR3 length: 16 amino acids.

The chain joins TRBV3-1 (or the pseudogene TRBV3-2) to TRBJ2-7, with 9 bases lining up with TRBD2. Unmatched junction bases numbered 6, after V lost 4 bases and J lost 2 bases. Germline V gene sequence: CDR1 LGHDT, CDR2 YNNKEL (reference sequence). This CDR3 comprises 15 residues. For the CDR3, the DNA is TGTGCCAGCAGCCCCACTCTAGCGGGACCCTACGAGCAGTACTTC. It yields the protein CASSPTLAGPYEQYF.

The rearrangement uses TRBV5-1 and TRBJ1-1; 10 bases are shared with TRBD1. The CDR3 spans 18 residues. The V segment lost 4 bases and the J segment 2 bases; nucleotides outside the gene matches: 14. Germline V gene lookup returns CDR1 SGHRS and CDR2 YFSETQ. Here the CDR3 reads CASSLLGAWTGGNTEAFF. The CDR3, as DNA: TGCGCCAGCAGCCTTTTAGGGGCCTGGACAGGGGGAAACACTGAAGCTTTCTTT. The variable domain in full, with the rest retrieved from reference TRBV5-1 and TRBJ1-1, is KAGVTQTPRYLIKTRGQQVTLSCSPISGHRSVSWYQQTPGQGLQFLFEYFSETQRNKGNFPGRFSGRQFSNSRSEMNVSTLELGDSALYLCASSLLGAWTGGNTEAFFGQGTRLTVV.

This clone was detected only once. This CDR3 reads CASSQETSGGLTDTQYF. In DNA, the CDR3 is TGTGCCAGCAGCCAAGAAACTAGCGGGGGTCTCACAGATACGCAGTATTTT. The rearrangement links TRBV3-1 (or the pseudogene TRBV3-2) to TRBJ2-3; TRBD2 matches at 11 bases. The CDR3 length is 17 residues. CDR1 and CDR2 (germline): LGHDT, YNNKEL (reference sequence). Trimming took 0 bases from V and 2 from J; bases not matched to a gene: 4.